This T cell receptor beta chain was sequenced in a study of T cell responses to AZD1222 COVID-19 vaccine. Study-level findings and limits: It was only after the peak T cell response that any repertoires were sampled. Spike regions recognized by vaccine-associated CD4 TCRs spanned the protein, led by 160-218 and 743-854. Among AZD1222 vaccinees, only six were seropositive at baseline. Most donors were white British, females outnumbered males, and clonal diversity was possibly underestimated.

This clone was seen a single time. Its antigen is currently unknown. Assay: immunoSEQ multiplex PCR; the TCRdb copy retains only in-frame clones and omits some. The table records 100,000 to 150,000 clones, 92% of them present only once. This material consisted of peripheral blood, taken on day 0 of AZD1222 vaccination. The TCR comes from an adult in good health.

The CDR3 DNA is TGTGCCACGGGGGTTTTGGTCGGCCCCGGGGAGCTGTTTTTT. It is translated as CATGVLVGPGELFF. The chain carries TRBV6-5 and TRBJ2-2; D is perhaps TRBD2 (6 bases). The V and J ends lost 10 bases and 6 bases respectively, with 18 bases between them. CDR1 and CDR2 from the germline V gene are MNHEY and SVGAGI. The CDR3 runs to 14 residues.